This entry features one T cell receptor beta chain sequence. Antigen unknown. The data derive from a study of T cell responses to AZD1222 COVID-19 vaccine. Findings and limits, study-wide: Females made up more of the donors, who were largely white British, and clonal diversity may have come out too low. Seropositive AZD1222 recipients at baseline numbered only five or six.

Only in-frame clones appear in the TCRdb table, and some are missing; sequencing was by immunoSEQ multiplex PCR. The sample consists of 160,000 or so clones, 92% of them appearing once. V lost 1 base and J lost 8, with 13 bases in between. This CDR3 is built from 14 residues. Germline CDR1 and CDR2: LGHNA and YNFKEQ. The chain couples TRBV4-2 to TRBJ2-3; D may correspond to TRBD1 or TRBD2 (6 bases each). The sequenced sample was peripheral blood, obtained on day 0 of MenACWY control vaccination. The sequence came from an adult in good health. Here the CDR3 DNA reads TGTGCCAGCAGCCAAGTCGCGGGACACGTTACGCAGTATTTT. It yields the protein CASSQVAGHVTQYF.